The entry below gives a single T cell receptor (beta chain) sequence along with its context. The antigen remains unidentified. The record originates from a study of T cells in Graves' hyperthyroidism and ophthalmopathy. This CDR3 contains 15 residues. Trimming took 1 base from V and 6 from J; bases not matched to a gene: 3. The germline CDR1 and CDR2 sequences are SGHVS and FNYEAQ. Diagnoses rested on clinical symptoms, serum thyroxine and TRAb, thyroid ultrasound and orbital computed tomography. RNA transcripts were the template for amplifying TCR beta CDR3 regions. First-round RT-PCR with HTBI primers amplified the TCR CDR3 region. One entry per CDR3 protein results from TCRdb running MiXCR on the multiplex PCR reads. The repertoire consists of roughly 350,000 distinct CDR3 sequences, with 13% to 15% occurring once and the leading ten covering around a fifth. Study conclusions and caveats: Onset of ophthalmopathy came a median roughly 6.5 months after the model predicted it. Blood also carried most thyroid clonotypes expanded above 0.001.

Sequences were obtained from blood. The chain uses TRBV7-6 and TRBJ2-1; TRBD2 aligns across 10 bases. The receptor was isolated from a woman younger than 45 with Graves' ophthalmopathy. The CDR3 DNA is TGTGCCAGCAGCTTAGAACTAGCGGGGAGCAATGAGCAGTTCTTC. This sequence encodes CASSLELAGSNEQFF.